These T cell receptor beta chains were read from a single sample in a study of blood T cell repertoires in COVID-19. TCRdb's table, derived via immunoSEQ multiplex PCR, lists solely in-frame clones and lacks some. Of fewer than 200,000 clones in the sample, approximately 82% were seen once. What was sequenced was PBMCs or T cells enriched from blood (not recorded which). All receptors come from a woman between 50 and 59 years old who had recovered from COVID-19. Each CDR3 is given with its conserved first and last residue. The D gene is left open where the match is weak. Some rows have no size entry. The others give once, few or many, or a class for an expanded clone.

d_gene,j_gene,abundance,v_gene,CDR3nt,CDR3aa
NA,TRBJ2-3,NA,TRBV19,TGTGCCAGTAGTGGAGGAACAGCGATGACGGATACGCAGTATTTT,CASSGGTAMTDTQYF
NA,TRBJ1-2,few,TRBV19,TGTGCCAGTAGTATACGTCCGGCTAACTATGGCTACACCTTC,CASSIRPANYGYTF
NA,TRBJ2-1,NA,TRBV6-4,TGTGCCAGCAGTGACTCTGGCGGGCCCTCCTACAATGAGCAGTTCTTC,CASSDSGGPSYNEQFF
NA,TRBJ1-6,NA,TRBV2,TGTGCCAGCTCGGAAGGGGCCGGTTCACCCCTCCACTTT,CASSEGAGSPLHF
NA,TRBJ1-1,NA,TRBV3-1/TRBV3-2,TGTGCCAGCAGCCACCACAGGGCTATGAACACTGAAGCTTTCTTT,CASSHHRAMNTEAFF
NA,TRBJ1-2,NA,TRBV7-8,TGTGCCAGCAGCCCTGAGGGGGGGCTTCACTATGGCTACACCTTC,CASSPEGGLHYGYTF
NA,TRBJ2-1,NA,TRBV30,TGTGCCTGGAGAGTTACAGGGAGCAAGCAGTTCTTC,CAWRVTGSKQFF
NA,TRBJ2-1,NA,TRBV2,TGTGCCAGCAGTGTGCAGGGTGTGTATGAGCAGTTCTTC,CASSVQGVYEQFF
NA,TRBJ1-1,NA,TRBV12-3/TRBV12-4,TGTGCCAGCAGTTTCGTCTCCGGTGAAGCTTTCTTT,CASSFVSGEAFF
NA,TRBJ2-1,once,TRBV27,TGTGCCACCATCCTTGGCCGGGGGTTCTACAATGAGCAGTTCTTC,CATILGRGFYNEQFF
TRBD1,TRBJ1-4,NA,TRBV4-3,TGCGCCAGCAGCCAAGTTTTTTCTGACAGGGGGAATGAAAAACTGTTTTTT,CASSQVFSDRGNEKLFF
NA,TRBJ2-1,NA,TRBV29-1,TGCAGCGGCTCAGAGGGAAATGAGCAGTTCTTC,CSGSEGNEQFF
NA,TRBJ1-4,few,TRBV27,TGTGCCAGCAGTCGACGGCCCGGGGAAAAACTGTTTTTT,CASSRRPGEKLFF
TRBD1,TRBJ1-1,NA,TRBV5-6,TGTGCCAGCAGCCCCGAAAGGGGGCGGTGGGGAACTGAAGCTTTCTTT,CASSPERGRWGTEAFF
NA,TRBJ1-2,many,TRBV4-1,TGCGCCAGCAGCCAAAGGGGGACCTACACCTTC,CASSQRGTYTF
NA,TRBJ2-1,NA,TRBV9,TGTGCCAGCAGCGTAGCCGGAGCCTATGAGCAGTTCTTC,CASSVAGAYEQFF
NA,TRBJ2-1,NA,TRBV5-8,TGTGCCAGCAGCTTCGAAGGCGGGCTGCGCAGCGAGCAGTTCTTC,CASSFEGGLRSEQFF
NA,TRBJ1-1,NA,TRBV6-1,TGTGCCAGCAGTGAATGGGGAGGGGAAGCTTTCTTT,CASSEWGGEAFF